These 32 T cell receptor beta chains came from one sample sequenced in a study of blood T cell repertoires in COVID-19. The table came from immunoSEQ multiplex PCR; TCRdb's copy has only in-frame clones and leaves some out. The sample holds around 180,000 clones, roughly 90% seen once. Sequencing input: peripheral blood. These receptors were taken from a man aged 55-75 years with acute or convalescent COVID-19.

This clone was detected only once. The CDR3 coding sequence is TGTGCCAGCAAAGGACAGGGGCCACTCTCTGGGGCCAACGTCCTGACTTTC. Protein: CASKGQGPLSGANVLTF. The chain joins TRBV28 to TRBJ2-6; TRBD1 agrees at 9 bases. V was clipped by 7 bases and J by 0 bases; unmatched bases: 7. Germline CDR1 reads MDHEN; CDR2 reads SYDVKM. This CDR3 is 17 amino acids long. The full variable domain, rest sourced from reference TRBV28 and TRBJ2-6, is DVKVTQSSRYLVKRTGEKVFLECVQDMDHENMFWYRQDPGLGLRLIYFSYDVKMKEKGDIPEGYSVSREKKERFSLILESASTNQTSMYLCASKGQGPLSGANVLTFGAGSRLTVL.

This clone was observed a single time. The V call is TRBV24-1, the J call TRBJ2-2; 7 nucleotides agree with TRBD2. J was trimmed by 4 bases and V by 1 base; bases with no gene match: 5. Looked up from germline, CDR1 is KGHDR and CDR2 is SFDVKD. This CDR3 contains 16 residues. CDR3 sequence reads: CATSDFGRGSTGELFF. Here the CDR3 DNA reads TGTGCCACCAGTGATTTTGGGCGGGGGAGCACCGGGGAGCTGTTTTTT.

This clone was detected only once. The gene calls are TRBV19 and TRBJ2-5, with D tentatively TRBD1 (5 bases). The CDR3 consists of 14 residues. Germline values: CDR1 LNHDA, CDR2 SQIVND (reference sequence). Trimming removed 4 bases at V and 1 base at J, with 10 bases between. Written as DNA, the CDR3 is TGTGCCAGTAGTAGCCGACAGACCCAAGAGACCCAGTACTTC. Protein product: CASSSRQTQETQYF.

The gene calls are TRBV19 and TRBJ2-2, with 12 bases aligning to TRBD2. CDR3 size: 14 residues. The germline gives CDR1 LNHDA, CDR2 SQIVND (reference sequence). After removal of 9 bases from V and 3 bases from J, the junction contained 2 bases not matched to a gene. The CDR3 DNA follows: TGTGCCAGCAGACTAGCGGGGGACACCGGGGAGCTGTTTTTT. Its protein product is CASRLAGDTGELFF.

The V and J genes are TRBV3-1 (or the pseudogene TRBV3-2) and TRBJ2-3, with D maybe TRBD2 (5 bases). This CDR3 has 16 residues. Per germline, CDR1 LGHDT and CDR2 YNNKEL (reference sequence). V lost 0 bases and J 0 bases, leaving 10 bases between the germline ends. Written as DNA, the CDR3 is TGTGCCAGCAGCCAAGATACGGGATCTAGCACAGATACGCAGTATTTT. Translating it yields CASSQDTGSSTDTQYF.

The rearrangement links TRBV18 to TRBJ2-6; D possibly corresponds to TRBD1 (5 bases). This CDR3 has 15 residues. The V gene's germline CDR1 is KGHSH and CDR2 LQKENI. Trimming pared 3 bases from V and 0 bases from J, leaving 6 bases between. The CDR3 protein is CASSPDSSGANVLTF. In DNA, the CDR3 is TGTGCCAGCTCACCTGACAGCTCTGGGGCCAACGTCCTGACTTTC.

The CDR3 region has the DNA TGCGCCAGCAGCCAAGAAGTGGCTAGCTCCTACAATGAGCAGTTCTTC. Protein: CASSQEVASSYNEQFF. The V call is TRBV4-3, the J call TRBJ2-1; D unclear. CDR1 LGHNA and CDR2 YSLEER come from the germline V gene. This CDR3 has 16 amino acids. Between the trimmed V and J ends, which lost 0 bases and 0 bases, there was a span of 9 bases.

This chain joins TRBV5-1 and TRBJ1-4; TRBD1 aligns across 7 bases. The CDR3 has 14 residues. The V segment lost 0 bases and the J segment 7 bases; nucleotides outside the gene matches: 3. From germline, CDR1 is SGHRS and CDR2 YFSETQ. The CDR3 is CASSLEGAGEKLFF. In DNA, the CDR3 is TGCGCCAGCAGCTTGGAGGGGGCGGGTGAAAAACTGTTTTTT.

A single count supports this clone. The chain carries TRBV3-1 (or the pseudogene TRBV3-2) and TRBJ2-3; TRBD2 aligns across 13 bases. Unmatched junction bases numbered 7, after V lost 4 bases and J lost 6 bases. CDR1 and CDR2 from the germline V gene are LGHDT and YNNKEL (reference sequence). There are 16 residues in the CDR3. CDR3 residues: CASSPTSGGFTDTQYF. The CDR3 DNA reads TGTGCCAGCAGCCCGACTAGCGGGGGGTTTACGGATACGCAGTATTTT.

The rearrangement links TRBV24-1 to TRBJ2-3; 10 positions agree with TRBD2. Germline V gives CDR1 KGHDR, CDR2 SFDVKD. V gave up 3 bases and J gave up 2 bases; unmatched junction bases: 7. The CDR3 runs 17 residues. CDR3 coding DNA: TGTGCCACCAGTGATCTAGGGACTAGCGACTCCACAGATACGCAGTATTTT. Translation: CATSDLGTSDSTDTQYF.

The chain has TRBV29-1 and TRBJ2-1; 10 bases match TRBD2. There are 18 residues in the CDR3. V shed 7 bases and J 6 bases; nucleotides not matched to a gene: 21. Germline V lookup: CDR1 SQVTM, CDR2 ANQGSEA. CDR3 sequence: CSASPGLAAWGLGNEQFF. The CDR3 bases are TGCAGCGCCTCCCCTGGACTAGCGGCGTGGGGGTTGGGCAATGAGCAGTTCTTC.

This clone was seen once. V usage is TRBV5-1 and J usage is TRBJ2-5; TRBD1 might be the D (5 bases). Trimming removed 7 bases from V and 5 bases from J, with 21 bases in between. In germline, CDR1 is SGHRS, CDR2 YFSETQ. The CDR3 runs to 15 residues. CDR3 protein: CASGLDSGVRETQYF. CDR3 in DNA: TGCGCCAGCGGCCTTGACAGTGGGGTGAGGGAGACCCAGTACTTC.

This chain joins TRBV3-1 (or the pseudogene TRBV3-2) and TRBJ2-7; D not certain. Germline V CDR1 and CDR2: LGHDT, YNNKEL (reference sequence). Trimming removed 3 bases from V and 2 bases from J, with 5 bases in between. This CDR3 is 12 amino acids long. As DNA, the CDR3 is TGTGCCAGCAGCCAGGGCCCCTACGAGCAGTACTTC. Amino acids: CASSQGPYEQYF.

V and J are TRBV7-9 and TRBJ1-2, with unresolved D. The CDR3 length is 14 residues. The germline CDR1 and CDR2 sequences are SEHNR and FQNEAQ (reference sequence). Trimming took 5 bases from V and 4 from J, leaving 14 bases between them. CDR3 nucleotide sequence: TGTGCCAGCAGCCAAAGCGTGTTTTTCTATGGCTACACCTTC. Translation: CASSQSVFFYGYTF.

The chain links TRBV5-6 to TRBJ2-1; 7 bases are a match to TRBD2. Germline lookup yields CDR1 SGHDT and CDR2 YYEEEE. Trimming took 1 base from V and 1 from J; bases not matched to a gene: 8. This CDR3 spans 17 amino acids. The CDR3 here is CASSLPLHGGSYNEQFF. DNA for the CDR3: TGTGCCAGCAGCTTGCCTCTACACGGGGGGTCCTACAATGAGCAGTTCTTC.

This chain uses TRBV5-5 with TRBJ1-1; 7 bases line up with TRBD1. The germline V gene encodes CDR1 SGHKS and CDR2 YYEKEE (reference sequence). V was clipped by 0 bases and J by 0 bases; unmatched bases: 5. This CDR3 is 16 amino acids long. The CDR3 spells CASSLGLDRLNTEAFF. The DNA of the CDR3 is TGTGCCAGCAGCTTGGGCTTGGACAGGTTGAACACTGAAGCTTTCTTT.

CDR3 nucleotide sequence: TGTGCCAGCAGTGGGGGACAGGGCAATCAGCCCCAGCATTTT. Its translation: CASSGGQGNQPQHF. The gene calls are TRBV2 and TRBJ1-5; TRBD1 matches 8 bases. Germline V lookup: CDR1 SNHLY, CDR2 FYNNEI. J lost 2 bases, V lost 4 bases, and 1 base had no gene match. This CDR3 contains 14 residues.

This clone was observed a single time. The genes are TRBV5-4 and TRBJ2-5; D gene ambiguous. Trimming removed 0 bases from V and 1 base from J, with 7 bases in between. Germline-derived CDR1 and CDR2 are SGHNT and YYREEE (reference sequence). The CDR3 is 14 amino acids. The CDR3 loop reads CASSLEQPQETQYF. The CDR3 DNA reads as TGTGCCAGCAGCTTGGAACAGCCCCAAGAGACCCAGTACTTC.

The rearrangement links TRBV7-9 to TRBJ2-5; D is possibly TRBD2 (6 bases). V was clipped by 5 bases and J by 2 bases, with 9 bases between them. Germline V gene data show CDR1 as SEHNR and CDR2 as FQNEAQ (reference sequence). This CDR3 is built from 13 residues. The CDR3, as DNA: TGTGCCAGCAGCCCGGGGACTCAAGAGACCCAGTACTTC. Its translation: CASSPGTQETQYF.

The gene calls are TRBV30 and TRBJ2-7; 9 bases map to TRBD2. Trimming took 4 bases from V and 2 from J; bases not matched to a gene: 3. The CDR3 covers 13 residues. The germline V gene has CDR1 GTSNPN and CDR2 SVGIG (reference sequence). The CDR3 region is CAWTLAGTYEQYF. DNA for the CDR3: TGTGCCTGGACCCTAGCGGGGACCTACGAGCAGTACTTC.

The J gene is TRBJ1-1, the V gene TRBV7-9; 7 bases fit TRBD1. V lost 5 bases, J lost 3 bases, and 9 bases stayed unmatched. Germline V gene lookup returns CDR1 SEHNR and CDR2 FQNEAQ (reference sequence). The CDR3 length is 15 residues. Written as DNA, the CDR3 is TGTGCCAGCAGCCTCTGGACAGGTAGGGACACTGAAGCTTTCTTT. It is translated as CASSLWTGRDTEAFF.

The genes are TRBV6-2 or TRBV6-3 and TRBJ1-4; D is perhaps TRBD1 (5 bases). The CDR3 totals 15 residues. V was trimmed by 4 bases and J by 4 bases, leaving 13 bases between them. Germline-derived CDR1 and CDR2 are MNHEY and SVGEGT. The CDR3 region is CASSSAGGVNEKLFF. As DNA, the CDR3 is TGTGCCAGCAGTTCCGCCGGGGGAGTTAATGAAAAACTGTTTTTT.

The CDR3 DNA reads as TGTGCCAGCTCACCACTAAACCCCGGGACAGGGAACGGCTACACCTTC. It encodes CASSPLNPGTGNGYTF. This rearrangement joins TRBV18 to TRBJ1-2; 9 bases are shared with TRBD1. With 1 base clipped from V and 8 bases from J, the junction kept 11 bases outside the gene matches. Germline V CDR1 and CDR2: KGHSH, LQKENI. This CDR3 contains 16 residues.

This chain uses TRBV3-1 (or the pseudogene TRBV3-2) with TRBJ2-7; TRBD1 aligns across 7 bases. CDR1 is LGHDT, CDR2 YNNKEL, per germline (reference sequence). Losses at the gene ends were 1 base for V and 3 bases for J; bases not matched to a gene: 6. The CDR3 length is 15 residues. The CDR3 reads CASSQGHRGDYEQYF. CDR3 nucleotides: TGTGCCAGCAGCCAAGGCCACAGGGGAGACTACGAGCAGTACTTC.

This clone was seen only a few times. The chain uses TRBV12-5 and TRBJ2-1; the match to TRBD2 covers 7 bases. Germline values: CDR1 LGHNT, CDR2 FRNRAP. V dropped 6 bases and J dropped 2; count of bases not matched to a gene: 4. This CDR3 spans 14 amino acids. CDR3 sequence (DNA): TGTGCTAGTGGCACCGGGACTACCTACAATGAGCAGTTCTTC. Its translation is CASGTGTTYNEQFF.

This chain connects TRBV30 to TRBJ1-2, with TRBD1 as a possible D gene (6 bases). Per germline, CDR1 GTSNPN and CDR2 SVGIG (reference sequence). The CDR3 is made up of 15 amino acids. The V and J ends lost 3 bases and 0 bases respectively, with 14 bases between them. The CDR3 region is CAWRRQGLSNYGYTF. The CDR3 DNA sequence: TGTGCCTGGAGAAGGCAGGGGCTATCTAACTATGGCTACACCTTC.

This sequence joins TRBV5-6 and TRBJ1-2; D is undetermined. From germline, CDR1 is SGHDT and CDR2 YYEEEE. CDR3 length equals 15 residues. V was shortened by 3 bases and J by 8 bases, with 20 bases between the two germline ends. CDR3 in amino acids: CASSSAGPSSGGYTF. The CDR3 region has the DNA TGTGCCAGCAGCTCGGCGGGCCCTTCATCGGGGGGCTACACCTTC. The full variable domain, rest sourced from reference TRBV5-6 and TRBJ1-2, is DAGVTQSPTHLIKTRGQQVTLRCSPKSGHDTVSWYQQALGQGPQFIFQYYEEEERQRGNFPDRFSGHQFPNYSSELNVNALLLGDSALYLCASSSAGPSSGGYTFGSGTRLTVV.

This sequence joins TRBV6-2 or TRBV6-3 and TRBJ1-5; D remains ambiguous. Between the trimmed V and J ends, which lost 0 bases and 0 bases, there was a span of 9 bases. CDR3 length: 16 residues. Per the germline V gene, CDR1 is MNHEY and CDR2 is SVGEGT. The CDR3: CASSYSVVYSNQPQHF. The CDR3 DNA is TGTGCCAGCAGTTACTCGGTCGTCTATAGCAATCAGCCCCAGCATTTT.

This rearrangement joins TRBV7-9 to TRBJ1-2; D may be TRBD1 (6 bases). Germline values: CDR1 SEHNR, CDR2 FQNEAQ (reference sequence). The CDR3 is made up of 14 amino acids. Between the trimmed V and J ends, which lost 3 bases and 8 bases, there was a span of 16 bases. The chain's CDR3 is CASSFRQALQGYTF. In DNA, the CDR3 is TGTGCCAGCAGCTTTCGACAGGCCCTCCAAGGCTACACCTTC.

The CDR3 DNA sequence: TGTGCCAGCAGTGAAAGCGCGAATGAGCAGTTCTTC. Amino acid sequence: CASSESANEQFF. The chain employs TRBV6-1 and TRBJ2-1; no reliable D call. Looked up from germline, CDR1 is MNHNS and CDR2 is SASEGT. Trimming removed 2 bases at V and 7 bases at J, with 6 bases between. This CDR3 is 12 amino acids long.

This chain links TRBV5-8 with TRBJ1-1, with TRBD1 as a possible D gene (5 bases). The germline V gene encodes CDR1 SGHTS and CDR2 YDEGEE. Deletions cut 7 bases from V and 1 base from J, with 14 bases between. The CDR3 is 14 amino acids. DNA for the CDR3: TGTGCCAGCGGGGTGGGGCCGACGAACACTGAAGCTTTCTTT. Translation: CASGVGPTNTEAFF.

The chain links TRBV11-3 to TRBJ2-3; maybe TRBD2 (5 bases). Trimming cost V 1 base and J 1 base, with 18 bases left between them. The CDR3 totals 18 residues. CDR1 is SGHNT, CDR2 YENEEA, per germline. In DNA form, the CDR3 reads TGTGCCAGCAGCTTAGTACTTTCGGGATTGTCGGGCACAGATACGCAGTATTTT. Protein product: CASSLVLSGLSGTDTQYF.